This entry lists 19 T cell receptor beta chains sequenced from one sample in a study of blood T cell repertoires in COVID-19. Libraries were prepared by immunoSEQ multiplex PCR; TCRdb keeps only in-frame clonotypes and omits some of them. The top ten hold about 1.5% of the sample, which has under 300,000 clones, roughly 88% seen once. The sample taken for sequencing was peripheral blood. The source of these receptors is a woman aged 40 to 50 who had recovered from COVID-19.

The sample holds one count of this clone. CDR3 sequence: CASSLGRAQYF. For the CDR3, the DNA is TGTGCCAGCAGCTTAGGACGGGCGCAGTATTTT. V usage is TRBV7-8 and J usage is TRBJ2-3; unclear D gene. V was cut by 1 base and J by 10 bases, with 6 bases left in between. There are 11 residues in the CDR3. Germline loops: CDR1 SGHVS, CDR2 FQNEAQ. The whole variable domain, remainder taken from reference TRBV7-8 and TRBJ2-3, is GAGVSQSPRYKVAKRGQDVALRCDPISGHVSLFWYQQALGQGPEFLTYFQNEAQLDKSGLPSDRFFAERPEGSVSTLKIQRTQQEDSAVYLCASSLGRAQYFGPGTRLTVL.

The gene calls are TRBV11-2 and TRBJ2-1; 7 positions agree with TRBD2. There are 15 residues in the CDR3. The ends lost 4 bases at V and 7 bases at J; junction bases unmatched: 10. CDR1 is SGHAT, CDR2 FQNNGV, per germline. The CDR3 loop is CASSSAAGEWNEQFF. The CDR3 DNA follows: TGTGCCAGCAGCTCCGCCGCGGGGGAATGGAATGAGCAGTTCTTC.

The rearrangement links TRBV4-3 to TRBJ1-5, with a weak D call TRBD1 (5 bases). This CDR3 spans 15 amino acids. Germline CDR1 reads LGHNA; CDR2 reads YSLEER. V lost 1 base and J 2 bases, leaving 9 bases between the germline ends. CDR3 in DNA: TGCGCCAGCAGCCAAGTGTGGGGCGGCAATCAGCCCCAGCATTTT. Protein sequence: CASSQVWGGNQPQHF.

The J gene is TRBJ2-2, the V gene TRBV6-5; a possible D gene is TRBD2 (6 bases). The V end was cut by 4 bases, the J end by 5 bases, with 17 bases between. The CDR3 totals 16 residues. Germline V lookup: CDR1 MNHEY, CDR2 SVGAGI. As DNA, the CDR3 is TGTGCCAGCAGTTTCTACCTGGGACTTCCTACCGGGGAGCTGTTTTTT. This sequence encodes CASSFYLGLPTGELFF.

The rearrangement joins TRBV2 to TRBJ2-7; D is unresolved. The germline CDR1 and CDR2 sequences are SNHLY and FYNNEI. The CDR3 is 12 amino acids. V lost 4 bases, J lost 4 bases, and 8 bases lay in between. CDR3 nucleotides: TGTGCCAGCAGTGTAGTAGAATACGAGCAGTACTTC. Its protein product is CASSVVEYEQYF.

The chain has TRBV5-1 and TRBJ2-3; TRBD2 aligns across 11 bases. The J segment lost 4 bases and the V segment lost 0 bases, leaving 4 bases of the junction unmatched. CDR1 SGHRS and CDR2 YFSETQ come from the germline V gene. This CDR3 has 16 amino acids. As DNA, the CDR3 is TGCGCCAGCAGCTTGGAGCTAGCGGGGGGCCCAGATACGCAGTATTTT. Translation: CASSLELAGGPDTQYF.

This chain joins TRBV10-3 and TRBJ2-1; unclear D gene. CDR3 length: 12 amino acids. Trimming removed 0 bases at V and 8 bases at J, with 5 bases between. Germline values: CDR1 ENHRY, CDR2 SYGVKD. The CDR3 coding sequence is TGTGCCATCAGTGAGTCGTCGGATGAGCAGTTCTTC. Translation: CAISESSDEQFF.

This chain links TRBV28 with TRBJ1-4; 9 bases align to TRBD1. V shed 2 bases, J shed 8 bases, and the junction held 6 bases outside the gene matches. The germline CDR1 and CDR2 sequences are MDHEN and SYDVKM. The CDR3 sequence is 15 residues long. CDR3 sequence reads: CASSLPGTGWEKLFF. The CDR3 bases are TGTGCCAGCAGTTTACCGGGGACAGGGTGGGAAAAACTGTTTTTT.

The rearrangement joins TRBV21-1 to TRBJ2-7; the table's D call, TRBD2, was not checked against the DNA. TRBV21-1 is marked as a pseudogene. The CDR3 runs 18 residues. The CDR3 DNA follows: TGTGCCAGCAGCCAAAAAGCCTTTTCCGGGACTAGCGGGCACGAGCAGTACTTC. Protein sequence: CASSQKAFSGTSGHEQYF.

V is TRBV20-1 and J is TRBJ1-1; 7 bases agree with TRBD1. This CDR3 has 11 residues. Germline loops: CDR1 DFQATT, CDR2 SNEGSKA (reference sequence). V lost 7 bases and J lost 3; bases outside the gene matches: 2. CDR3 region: CSVQGDTEAFF. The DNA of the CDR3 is TGCAGTGTCCAGGGGGACACTGAAGCTTTCTTT.

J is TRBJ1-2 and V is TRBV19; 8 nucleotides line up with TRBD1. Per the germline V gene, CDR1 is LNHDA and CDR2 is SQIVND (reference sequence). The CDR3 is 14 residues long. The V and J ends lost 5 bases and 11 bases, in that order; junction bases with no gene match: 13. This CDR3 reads CASSASGQGAAYTF. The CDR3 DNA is TGTGCCAGTAGTGCCTCCGGACAGGGAGCTGCATACACCTTC.

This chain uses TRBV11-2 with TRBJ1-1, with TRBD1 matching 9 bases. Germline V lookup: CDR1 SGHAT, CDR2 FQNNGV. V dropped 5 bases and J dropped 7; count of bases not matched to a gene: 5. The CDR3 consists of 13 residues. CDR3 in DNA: TGTGCCAGCAGCCCAAGGACAGGGGATGAAGCTTTCTTT. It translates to CASSPRTGDEAFF. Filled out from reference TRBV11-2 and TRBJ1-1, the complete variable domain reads EAGVAQSPRYKIIEKRQSVAFWCNPISGHATLYWYQQILGQGPKLLIQFQNNGVVDDSQLPKDRFSAERLKGVDSTLKIQPAKLEDSAVYLCASSPRTGDEAFFGQGTRLTVV.

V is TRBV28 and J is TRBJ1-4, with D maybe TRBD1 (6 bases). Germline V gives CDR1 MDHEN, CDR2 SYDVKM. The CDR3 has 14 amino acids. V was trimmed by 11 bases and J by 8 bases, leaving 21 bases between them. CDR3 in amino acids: CAATSPTGEEKLFF. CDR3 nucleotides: TGTGCCGCCACTTCTCCGACAGGAGAGGAAAAACTGTTTTTT.

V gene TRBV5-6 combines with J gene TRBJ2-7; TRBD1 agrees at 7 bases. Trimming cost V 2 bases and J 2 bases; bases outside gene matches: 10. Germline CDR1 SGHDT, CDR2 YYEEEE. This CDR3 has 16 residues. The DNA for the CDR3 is TGTGCCAGCAGCTTATCGGGTGGGACAGCGACCTACGAGCAGTACTTC. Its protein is CASSLSGGTATYEQYF.

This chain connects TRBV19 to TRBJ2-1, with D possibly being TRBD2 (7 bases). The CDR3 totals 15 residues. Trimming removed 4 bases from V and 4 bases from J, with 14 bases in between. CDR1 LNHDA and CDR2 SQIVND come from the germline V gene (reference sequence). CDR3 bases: TGTGCCAGTAGTAAGGGCGGGGGCTATTACAATGAGCAGTTCTTC. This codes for CASSKGGGYYNEQFF.

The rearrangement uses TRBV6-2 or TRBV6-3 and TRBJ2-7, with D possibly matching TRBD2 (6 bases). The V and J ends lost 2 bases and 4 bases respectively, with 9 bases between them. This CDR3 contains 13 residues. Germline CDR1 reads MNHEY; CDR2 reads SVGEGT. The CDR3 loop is CASSYRRGYEQYF. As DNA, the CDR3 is TGTGCCAGCAGTTACCGTCGGGGGTACGAGCAGTACTTC.

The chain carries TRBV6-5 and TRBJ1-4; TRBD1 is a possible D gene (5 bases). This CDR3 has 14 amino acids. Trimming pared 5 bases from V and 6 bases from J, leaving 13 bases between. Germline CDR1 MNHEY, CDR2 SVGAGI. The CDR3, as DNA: TGTGCCAGCAGTACCGGGGGAGGGGATGAAAAACTGTTTTTT. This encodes CASSTGGGDEKLFF.

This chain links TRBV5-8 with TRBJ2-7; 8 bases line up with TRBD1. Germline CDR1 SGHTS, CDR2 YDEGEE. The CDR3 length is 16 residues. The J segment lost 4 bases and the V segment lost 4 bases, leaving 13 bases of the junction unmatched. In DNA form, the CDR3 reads TGTGCCAGCAGCCGTTCCTTGACAGGGGTATTGTACGAGCAGTACTTC. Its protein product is CASSRSLTGVLYEQYF.

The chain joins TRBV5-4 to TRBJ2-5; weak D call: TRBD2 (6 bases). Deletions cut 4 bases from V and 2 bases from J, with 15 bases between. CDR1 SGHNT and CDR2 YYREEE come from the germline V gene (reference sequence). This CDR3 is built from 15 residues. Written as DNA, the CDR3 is TGTGCCAGCAGCACCGGCCGGGACTCGCAAGAGACCCAGTACTTC. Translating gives CASSTGRDSQETQYF.